The clone carrying this T cell receptor (beta chain) was recorded a few times. Its antigen is as yet unknown. Source material for PBMCs was around 10 ml fresh peripheral blood. The source of the sample is a study of T cells in Graves' hyperthyroidism and ophthalmopathy. Study results and caveats: Ophthalmopathy was distinguished from stable hyperthyroidism by 13 V-J signatures.

It was RNA transcripts that yielded the amplified TCR beta CDR3 regions. HTBI primers were the set used in a first-round RT-PCR of the TCR CDR3. TCRdb analysed the multiplex PCR reads with MiXCR anew, one entry per CDR3 protein. The sample yields some 380,000 distinct CDR3 sequences, about 14% seen once. The CDR3 consists of 13 residues. V lost 2 bases and J lost 5, with 10 bases in between. The rearrangement joins TRBV12-3 or TRBV12-4 to TRBJ2-7; weak D call: TRBD2 (5 bases). The sequence derives from a man under 40 with Graves' hyperthyroidism that later progressed to Graves' ophthalmopathy. Sequenced input: blood. The CDR3 DNA reads as TGTGCCAGCAGTTTAATACAAGCGGACGAGCAGTACTTC. It encodes CASSLIQADEQYF.